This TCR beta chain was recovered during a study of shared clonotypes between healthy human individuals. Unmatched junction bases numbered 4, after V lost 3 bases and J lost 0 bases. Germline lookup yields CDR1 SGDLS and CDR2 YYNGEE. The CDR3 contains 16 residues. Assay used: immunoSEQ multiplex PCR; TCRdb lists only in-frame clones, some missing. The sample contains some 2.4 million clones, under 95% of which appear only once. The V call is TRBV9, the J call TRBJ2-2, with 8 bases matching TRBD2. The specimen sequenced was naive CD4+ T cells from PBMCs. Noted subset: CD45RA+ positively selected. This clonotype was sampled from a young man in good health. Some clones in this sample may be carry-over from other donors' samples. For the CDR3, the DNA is TGTGCCAGCAGCGCCTATAGCGGGGCGAACACCGGGGAGCTGTTTTTT. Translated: CASSAYSGANTGELFF. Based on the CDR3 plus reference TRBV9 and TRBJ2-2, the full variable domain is DSGVTQTPKHLITATGQRVTLRCSPRSGDLSVYWYQQSLDQGLQFLIQYYNGEERAKGNILERFSAQQFPDLHSELNLSSLELGDSALYFCASSAYSGANTGELFFGEGSRLTVL.